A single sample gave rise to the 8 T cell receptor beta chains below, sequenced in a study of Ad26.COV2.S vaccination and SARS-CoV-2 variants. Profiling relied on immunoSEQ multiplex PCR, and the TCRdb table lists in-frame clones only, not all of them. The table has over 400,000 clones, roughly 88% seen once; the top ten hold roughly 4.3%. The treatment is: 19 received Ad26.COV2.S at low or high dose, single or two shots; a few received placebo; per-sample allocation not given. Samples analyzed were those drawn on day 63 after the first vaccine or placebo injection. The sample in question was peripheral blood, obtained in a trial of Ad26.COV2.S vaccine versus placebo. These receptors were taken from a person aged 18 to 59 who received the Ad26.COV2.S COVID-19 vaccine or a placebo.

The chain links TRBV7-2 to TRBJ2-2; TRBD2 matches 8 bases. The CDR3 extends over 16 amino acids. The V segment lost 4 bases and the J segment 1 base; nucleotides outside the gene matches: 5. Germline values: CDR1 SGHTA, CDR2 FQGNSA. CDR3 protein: CASSSHGTRNTGELFF. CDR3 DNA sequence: TGTGCCAGCAGCTCCCACGGGACTAGGAACACCGGGGAGCTGTTTTTT. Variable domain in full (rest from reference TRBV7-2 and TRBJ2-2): GAGVSQSPSNKVTEKGKDVELRCDPISGHTALYWYRQSLGQGLEFLIYFQGNSAPDKSGLPSDRFSAERTGGSVSTLTIQRTQQEDSAVYLCASSSHGTRNTGELFFGEGSRLTVL.

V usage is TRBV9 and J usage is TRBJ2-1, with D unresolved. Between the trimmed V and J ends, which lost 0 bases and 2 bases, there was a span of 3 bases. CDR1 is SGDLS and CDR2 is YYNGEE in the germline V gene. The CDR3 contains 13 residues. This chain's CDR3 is CASSVATYNEQFF. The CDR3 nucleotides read TGTGCCAGCAGCGTAGCGACCTACAATGAGCAGTTCTTC.

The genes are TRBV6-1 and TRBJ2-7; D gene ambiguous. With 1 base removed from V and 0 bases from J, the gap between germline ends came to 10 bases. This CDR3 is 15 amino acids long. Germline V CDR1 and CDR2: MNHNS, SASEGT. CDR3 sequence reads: CASSEEGIFSYEQYF. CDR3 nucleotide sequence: TGTGCCAGCAGTGAAGAAGGCATATTCTCCTACGAGCAGTACTTC.

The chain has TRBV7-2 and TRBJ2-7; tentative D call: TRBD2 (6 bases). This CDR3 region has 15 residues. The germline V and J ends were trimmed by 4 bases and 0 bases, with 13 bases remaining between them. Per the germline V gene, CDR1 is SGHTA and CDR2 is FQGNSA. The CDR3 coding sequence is TGTGCCAGCAGCTCAGATAGCGGACCCTCCTACGAGCAGTACTTC. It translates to CASSSDSGPSYEQYF. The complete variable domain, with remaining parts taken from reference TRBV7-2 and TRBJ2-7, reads GAGVSQSPSNKVTEKGKDVELRCDPISGHTALYWYRQSLGQGLEFLIYFQGNSAPDKSGLPSDRFSAERTGGSVSTLTIQRTQQEDSAVYLCASSSDSGPSYEQYFGPGTRLTVT.

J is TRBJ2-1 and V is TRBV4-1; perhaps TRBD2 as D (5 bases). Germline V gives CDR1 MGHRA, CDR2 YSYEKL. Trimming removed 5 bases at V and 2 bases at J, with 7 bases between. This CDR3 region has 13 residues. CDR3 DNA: TGCGCCAGCAGCGACGGGGCCTACAATGAGCAGTTCTTC. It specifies CASSDGAYNEQFF.

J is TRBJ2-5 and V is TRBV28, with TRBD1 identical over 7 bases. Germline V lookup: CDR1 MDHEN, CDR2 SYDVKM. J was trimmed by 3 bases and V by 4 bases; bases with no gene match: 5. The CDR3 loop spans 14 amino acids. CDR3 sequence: CASSSLDRKETQYF. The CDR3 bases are TGTGCCAGCAGTTCGTTGGACAGGAAAGAGACCCAGTACTTC.

Here the CDR3 DNA reads TGTGCCAGCAGCTTAAACGGACTAGCGGGTCTCTTTCAAGAGACCCAGTACTTC. Translating gives CASSLNGLAGLFQETQYF. V gene TRBV7-9 combines with J gene TRBJ2-5; TRBD2 aligns across 11 bases. The germline V gene encodes CDR1 SEHNR and CDR2 FQNEAQ (reference sequence). CDR3 length equals 18 residues. V lost 2 bases and J lost 2; bases outside the gene matches: 10.

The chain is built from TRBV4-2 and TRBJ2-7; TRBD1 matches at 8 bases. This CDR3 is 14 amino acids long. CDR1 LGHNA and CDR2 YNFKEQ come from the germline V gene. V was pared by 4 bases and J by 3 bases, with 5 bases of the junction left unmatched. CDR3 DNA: TGTGCCAGCAGCCCTGGGACAGGACTCTACGAGCAGTACTTC. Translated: CASSPGTGLYEQYF.